These 21 T cell receptor beta chains came from one sample sequenced in a study of T cells after yellow fever vaccination. TCRdb analysed the 5' RACE reads with MiXCR anew, one entry per CDR3 protein. The sample holds 300,000 or so distinct CDR3 sequences, around 9.3% seen once. The sequences come from CD4+ T cells sorted from PBMCs, collected 5 days after the yellow fever booster vaccination. The receptor set was obtained from a young man who received the YFV17D yellow fever vaccine.

CDR3 DNA sequence: TGTGCCAGCAGTTACTCGGGGGCGGGGCCCAGCACAGATACGCAGTATTTT. Translating gives CASSYSGAGPSTDTQYF. The chain couples TRBV6-5 to TRBJ2-3; D tentatively fits TRBD1 or TRBD2 (6 bases each). The length of the CDR3 is 17 residues. Germline V lookup: CDR1 MNHEY, CDR2 SVGAGI. Between the trimmed V and J ends, which lost 0 bases and 0 bases, there was a span of 13 bases.

The CDR3 here is CASSQGLADSGNTIYF. The CDR3 DNA reads as TGTGCCAGCAGCCAAGGTTTGGCGGACTCTGGAAACACCATATATTTT. The rearrangement uses TRBV3-1 and TRBJ1-3, with D unclear. From germline, CDR1 is LGHDT and CDR2 YNNKEL (reference sequence). Trimming took off 1 base at V and 0 bases at J, with 10 bases between the two ends. The CDR3 consists of 16 residues.

The chain employs TRBV11-2 and TRBJ2-3; D unclear. V was shortened by 3 bases and J by 6 bases, with 7 bases between the two germline ends. Germline CDR1 SGHAT, CDR2 FQNNGV. The length of the CDR3 is 12 residues. CDR3 protein: CASSFADDTQYF. The CDR3 DNA follows: TGTGCCAGCAGCTTTGCCGATGATACGCAGTATTTT.

This clonotype was detected a few times. The chain joins TRBV6-2 or TRBV6-3 to TRBJ2-5, with 9 bases aligning to TRBD1. This CDR3 comprises 15 residues. CDR1 MNHEY and CDR2 SVGEGT come from the germline V gene. V was pared by 2 bases and J by 2 bases, with 3 bases of the junction left unmatched. The CDR3 is CASSYLGQGQETQYF. DNA of the CDR3: TGTGCCAGCAGTTACCTGGGACAGGGTCAAGAGACCCAGTACTTC.

This clonotype came up a few times. The gene calls are TRBV6-4 and TRBJ2-7; TRBD1 is a possible D gene (5 bases). The CDR3 is 13 residues long. Trimming took off 3 bases at V and 4 bases at J, with 10 bases between the two ends. Germline assignment: CDR1 MRHNA and CDR2 SNTAGT. The CDR3 here is CASSERQSYEQYV. The CDR3 nucleotides read TGTGCCAGCAGTGAGCGACAGAGTTACGAGCAGTACGTC.

There are many counts of this clonotype. V and J are TRBV9 and TRBJ2-5; possibly TRBD1 or TRBD2 for D (5 bases each). CDR1 SGDLS and CDR2 YYNGEE come from the germline V gene. V was clipped by 5 bases and J by 9 bases, with 20 bases between them. The CDR3 runs to 14 residues. The CDR3 reads CASSSSGGFVAQYF. The CDR3 nucleotides are TGTGCCAGCAGTAGTAGTGGGGGTTTCGTCGCCCAGTACTTC. The whole variable domain, filled in from reference TRBV9 and TRBJ2-5, reads DSGVTQTPKHLITATGQRVTLRCSPRSGDLSVYWYQQSLDQGLQFLIQYYNGEERAKGNILERFSAQQFPDLHSELNLSSLELGDSALYFCASSSSGGFVAQYFGPGTRLLVL.

This clonotype was picked up many times. The chain has TRBV7-8 and TRBJ1-5; 9 nucleotides agree with TRBD1. There are 15 residues in the CDR3. V was pared by 8 bases and J by 6 bases, with 11 bases of the junction left unmatched. Germline CDR1 is SGHVS and CDR2 is FQNEAQ. CDR3 region: CASLRSYRGPQPQHF. The CDR3 coding sequence is TGTGCCAGCCTCCGATCGTACAGGGGGCCTCAGCCCCAGCATTTT.

The genes are TRBV4-1 and TRBJ1-1; D gene uncertain. The CDR3 covers 12 residues. Germline V gene data show CDR1 as MGHRA and CDR2 as YSYEKL. V was pared by 0 bases and J by 12 bases, with 11 bases between. The CDR3 here is CASSQDGRVSFF. CDR3 DNA: TGCGCCAGCAGCCAAGATGGGAGGGTATCTTTCTTT.

There are a few counts of this clonotype. The chain has TRBV11-2 and TRBJ2-1; 8 bases align to TRBD2. CDR1 and CDR2 (germline): SGHAT, FQNNGV. V was pared by 5 bases and J by 13 bases, with 10 bases of the junction left unmatched. The CDR3 runs to 13 residues. The CDR3 nucleotides are TGTGCCAGCAGCCCCGAGCGGGGGCTACCCCAGTTCTTC. Translated, it gives CASSPERGLPQFF.

The table lists this clonotype with a few counts. CDR3 sequence reads: CSVDWQSTDTQYF. CDR3 DNA sequence: TGCAGCGTTGACTGGCAGAGCACAGATACGCAGTATTTT. The chain has TRBV29-1 and TRBJ2-3; D gene uncertain. The germline V gene has CDR1 SQVTM and CDR2 ANQGSEA. This CDR3 spans 13 amino acids. Trimming took off 3 bases at V and 0 bases at J, with 7 bases between the two ends.

At least ten counts were recorded for this clonotype. The chain is built from TRBV15 and TRBJ2-7; 7 bases align to TRBD1. This CDR3 contains 15 residues. V lost 0 bases and J lost 3; bases outside the gene matches: 5. In germline, CDR1 is LNHNV, CDR2 YYDKDF (reference sequence). Written as DNA, the CDR3 is TGTGCCACCAGCAGAGATCTCGGGGACAGCTACGAGCAGTACTTC. Amino acid sequence: CATSRDLGDSYEQYF.

A note on this clonotype: A read error may explain this, as a much larger clone is one base away. The gene calls are TRBV4-1 and TRBJ2-1, with D possibly TRBD2 on 6 matching bases. The CDR3 length is 15 residues. The germline V and J ends were trimmed by 4 bases and 7 bases, with 17 bases remaining between them. Germline CDR1 is MGHRA and CDR2 is YSYEKL. CDR3 nucleotide sequence: TGCGCCAGCAGCCGCTTAGGGACTTGCGTGAATGAGCAGTTCTTC. Translation gives CASSRLGTCVNEQFF.

The gene calls are TRBV10-3 and TRBJ1-1; 9 bases match TRBD1. Germline values: CDR1 ENHRY, CDR2 SYGVKD. The V and J ends lost 9 bases and 4 bases, in that order; junction bases with no gene match: 6. The CDR3 has 13 amino acids. The CDR3 loop reads CAITGTGTTEAFF. The CDR3 region has the DNA TGTGCCATTACCGGGACAGGGACCACTGAAGCTTTCTTT.

This clonotype has at least ten counts. V gene TRBV5-1 combines with J gene TRBJ2-5; D may be TRBD2 (6 bases). The CDR3 consists of 15 residues. V was shortened by 4 bases and J by 7 bases, with 20 bases between the two germline ends. Germline V gene sequence: CDR1 SGHRS, CDR2 YFSETQ. The DNA of the CDR3 is TGCGCCAGCAGCCTACATCGGACTACCGAGGGGACCCAGTACTTC. Residues: CASSLHRTTEGTQYF.

This clonotype has a handful of counts. The chain joins TRBV5-1 to TRBJ1-1; D uncertain. V was cut by 4 bases and J by 3 bases, with 16 bases left in between. This CDR3 has 15 amino acids. Germline CDR1 and CDR2: SGHRS and YFSETQ. The CDR3 spells CASSLIGREDTEAFF. The CDR3 nucleotides are TGCGCCAGCAGCCTGATAGGGAGGGAGGACACTGAAGCTTTCTTT.

The chain couples TRBV10-3 to TRBJ2-5; TRBD1 agrees at 7 bases. CDR3 length: 15 residues. J gave up 5 bases and V 3 bases, and 9 bases lay outside the gene matches. The germline V gene has CDR1 ENHRY and CDR2 SYGVKD. The chain's CDR3 is CAISDGTRGSETQYF. In DNA, the CDR3 is TGTGCCATCAGTGATGGGACCAGGGGGAGTGAGACCCAGTACTTC.

This chain links TRBV19 with TRBJ2-7; weak D call: TRBD1 (5 bases). Trimming pared 0 bases from V and 5 bases from J, leaving 14 bases between. The CDR3 loop spans 15 amino acids. The germline gives CDR1 LNHDA, CDR2 SQIVND (reference sequence). The CDR3 DNA reads TGTGCCAGTAGTATAGATCAGGGTAGTTTCGACGAGCAGTACTTC. It specifies CASSIDQGSFDEQYF.

This clonotype was observed a handful of times. The rearrangement uses TRBV11-2 and TRBJ2-5; D unclear. CDR3 length: 14 amino acids. Germline V gives CDR1 SGHAT, CDR2 FQNNGV. The V end lost 0 bases, the J end lost 1 base, and 6 bases lay between the germline ends. The CDR3: CASSLDHTQETQYF. In DNA form, the CDR3 reads TGTGCCAGCAGCTTAGATCACACCCAAGAGACCCAGTACTTC.

This clonotype was counted at least ten times. V usage is TRBV7-3 and J usage is TRBJ2-3, with TRBD2 matching over 11 bases. The germline V gene encodes CDR1 SGHTA and CDR2 FQGTGA. The CDR3 is 15 residues long. J lost 4 bases, V lost 5 bases, and 5 bases had no gene match. The CDR3 DNA follows: TGTGCCAGCAGCCCCCTAGCGGGGGGCGCAGATACGCAGTATTTT. This gives the protein CASSPLAGGADTQYF.

This clonotype was seen more than once but under ten times. The V gene is TRBV11-2, the J gene TRBJ2-3, with 9 bases lining up with TRBD2. V was clipped by 3 bases and J by 7 bases; unmatched bases: 8. CDR3 size: 15 residues. Germline V gives CDR1 SGHAT, CDR2 FQNNGV. The DNA for the CDR3 is TGTGCCAGCAGCTTTAGCGGGGGCCAAGGGAATACGCAGTATTTT. Translating it yields CASSFSGGQGNTQYF.

This clonotype was recorded a few times. This sequence joins TRBV19 and TRBJ1-5; 7 bases map to TRBD1. The CDR3 loop spans 13 amino acids. J gave up 6 bases and V 6 bases, and 5 bases lay outside the gene matches. From germline, CDR1 is LNHDA and CDR2 SQIVND (reference sequence). The DNA for the CDR3 is TGTGCCAGTAGCCGGGGGACAGTTCAGCCCCAGCATTTT. Protein product: CASSRGTVQPQHF. Complete variable domain (other parts from reference TRBV19 and TRBJ1-5): DGGITQSPKYLFRKEGQNVTLSCEQNLNHDAMYWYRQDPGQGLRLIYYSQIVNDFQKGDIAEGYSVSREKKESFPLTVTSAQKNPTAFYLCASSRGTVQPQHFGDGTRLSIL.